These 31 T cell receptor beta chains were sequenced from one sample in a study of OX40 agonist ivuxolimab in advanced cancers. Sequenced by immunoSEQ multiplex PCR; TCRdb stores in-frame clones only, minus some. The sample records about 100,000 clones, approximately 90% being singletons. The sample here was CD4+ or CD8+ T cells sorted from blood, taken in a trial of the OX40 agonist ivuxolimab. The receptors stem from an adult with an advanced solid tumor such as melanoma, head and neck, liver or kidney cancer.

The table lists this clone with a count of one. V and J are TRBV5-1 and TRBJ2-3; TRBD2 aligns across 7 bases. There are 15 residues in the CDR3. Germline V gives CDR1 SGHRS, CDR2 YFSETQ. V trimming: 6 bases; J trimming: 4 bases; junction bases outside the gene matches: 11. CDR3 DNA: TGCGCCAGCACCGTTATGGGAGGGAGCGCAGATACGCAGTATTTT. This codes for CASTVMGGSADTQYF.

The chain recombines TRBV2 with TRBJ1-2; no clear D gene. The germline V gene has CDR1 SNHLY and CDR2 FYNNEI. Trimming removed 4 bases from V and 3 bases from J, with 21 bases in between. The CDR3 totals 17 residues. The CDR3 is CASSGGQNLLKDYGYTF. CDR3 sequence (DNA): TGTGCCAGCAGTGGGGGTCAGAACCTCCTGAAGGACTATGGCTACACCTTC.

The V call is TRBV7-2, the J call TRBJ1-2, with D hard to call. CDR1 and CDR2 (germline): SGHTA, FQGNSA. V lost 0 bases, J lost 6 bases, and 11 bases lay in between. The CDR3 has 14 amino acids. The DNA for the CDR3 is TGTGCCAGCAGCTTAGCGGGCAGGAGCGATGGCTACACCTTC. It specifies CASSLAGRSDGYTF.

The V and J genes are TRBV4-2 and TRBJ2-3; D may correspond to TRBD1 or TRBD2 (5 bases each). Germline V lookup: CDR1 LGHNA, CDR2 YNFKEQ. V was trimmed by 4 bases and J by 0 bases, leaving 11 bases between them. This CDR3 is built from 15 residues. The CDR3 coding sequence is TGTGCCAGCAGCCGGGGGAGATCTAGCACAGATACGCAGTATTTT. It is translated as CASSRGRSSTDTQYF.

The chain links TRBV19 to TRBJ2-2; D call uncertain. V lost 3 bases to trimming and J lost 3 bases, with 5 bases between them. Per the germline V gene, CDR1 is LNHDA and CDR2 is SQIVND (reference sequence). CDR3 size: 13 residues. The CDR3 is CASSMWDTGELFF. CDR3 in DNA: TGTGCCAGTAGTATGTGGGACACCGGGGAGCTGTTTTTT. The whole variable domain, remainder taken from reference TRBV19 and TRBJ2-2, is DGGITQSPKYLFRKEGQNVTLSCEQNLNHDAMYWYRQDPGQGLRLIYYSQIVNDFQKGDIAEGYSVSREKKESFPLTVTSAQKNPTAFYLCASSMWDTGELFFGEGSRLTVL.

The chain uses TRBV19 and TRBJ1-1, with 9 bases that match TRBD1. The CDR3 is made up of 15 amino acids. V was clipped by 5 bases and J by 5 bases; unmatched bases: 9. Germline V CDR1 and CDR2: LNHDA, SQIVND (reference sequence). Here the CDR3 reads CASSPLWTGETEAFF. CDR3 sequence (DNA): TGTGCCAGTAGTCCCCTCTGGACAGGGGAGACTGAAGCTTTCTTT.

J is TRBJ1-4 and V is TRBV6-1; weak D call: TRBD1 (6 bases). Germline V CDR1 and CDR2: MNHNS, SASEGT. Trimming left V 4 bases short and J 6 bases short, with 18 bases between. The CDR3 contains 16 residues. The CDR3 DNA sequence: TGTGCCAGCAGTGGGGAGGTACAGGGCTTCGATGAAAAACTGTTTTTT. It codes for CASSGEVQGFDEKLFF.

Note on this clone: The sample has other DNA sequences that encode this CDR3 too. The chain carries TRBV10-3 and TRBJ2-1, with 12 bases that match TRBD2. The germline V gene encodes CDR1 ENHRY and CDR2 SYGVKD. The CDR3 runs 15 residues. The J segment lost 1 base and the V segment lost 6 bases, leaving 1 base of the junction unmatched. The CDR3 DNA follows: TGTGCCATCAGCGGGACTAGCGGGTCCTACAATGAGCAGTTCTTC. As protein: CAISGTSGSYNEQFF.

This clone was counted once. The chain is built from TRBV27 and TRBJ2-7; tentative D call: TRBD2 (6 bases). CDR1 is MNHEY and CDR2 is SMNVEV in the germline V gene (reference sequence). Deletions cut 5 bases from V and 5 bases from J, with 28 bases between. This CDR3 comprises 18 residues. CDR3 sequence: CASSKQNKEDWTIDEQYF. The DNA for the CDR3 is TGTGCCAGCAGTAAACAGAATAAAGAAGATTGGACTATTGACGAGCAGTACTTC.

In this sample, this clone turned up once. The chain has TRBV6-1 and TRBJ1-2, with 8 bases aligning to TRBD1. Looked up from germline, CDR1 is MNHNS and CDR2 is SASEGT. Trimming cost V 10 bases and J 7 bases; bases outside gene matches: 11. This CDR3 is built from 13 residues. The chain's CDR3 is CATTRDRFSGYTF. In nucleotides, the CDR3 is TGTGCCACCACCCGGGACAGGTTCAGTGGCTACACCTTC.

The chain carries TRBV18 and TRBJ2-4, with D perhaps being TRBD1 or TRBD2 (5 bases each). Per germline, CDR1 KGHSH and CDR2 LQKENI. V was shortened by 8 bases and J by 5 bases, with 10 bases between the two germline ends. The CDR3 has 12 amino acids. The chain's CDR3 is CASHRGENIQYF. The CDR3, as DNA: TGTGCCAGCCACCGGGGCGAAAACATTCAGTACTTC. Together with reference TRBV18 and TRBJ2-4, the CDR3 gives the full variable domain: NAGVMQNPRHLVRRRGQEARLRCSPMKGHSHVYWYRQLPEEGLKFMVYLQKENIIDESGMPKERFSAEFPKEGPSILRIQQVVRGDSAAYFCASHRGENIQYFGAGTRLSVL.

The chain recombines TRBV11-2 with TRBJ2-3; 10 nucleotides align to TRBD2. The V and J ends lost 4 bases and 3 bases, in that order; junction bases with no gene match: 7. From germline, CDR1 is SGHAT and CDR2 FQNNGV. CDR3 length: 16 amino acids. CDR3 bases: TGTGCCAGCAGCTACAACCCGACTAGCGGGACAGATACGCAGTATTTT. It codes for CASSYNPTSGTDTQYF.

The chain carries TRBV27 and TRBJ2-2; 8 bases agree with TRBD2. V lost 3 bases, J lost 7 bases, and 7 bases stayed unmatched. CDR1 and CDR2 (germline): MNHEY, SMNVEV (reference sequence). The CDR3 spans 15 residues. The CDR3 reads CASSFSGLGSGELFF. The CDR3 DNA is TGTGCCAGCAGTTTCTCGGGACTAGGGAGCGGGGAGCTGTTTTTT.

V and J are TRBV9 and TRBJ2-5; a possible D gene is TRBD2 (7 bases). Germline V gives CDR1 SGDLS, CDR2 YYNGEE. This CDR3 is 15 amino acids long. Trimming stripped 0 bases from V and 5 bases from J, with 14 bases between. The DNA for the CDR3 is TGTGCCAGCAGCGTAGATGGGGGGCGGGAGGAGACCCAGTACTTC. Protein: CASSVDGGREETQYF.

This clone was seen a handful of times. The V gene is TRBV21-1, the J gene TRBJ2-7; the table's D call, TRBD1, has no DNA check behind it. TRBV21-1 has pseudogene status. This CDR3 is 13 amino acids long. CDR3 sequence reads: CASIAQMPYEQYF. CDR3 DNA: TGTGCCAGTATCGCCCAGATGCCCTACGAGCAGTACTTC.

This clone has a single count. The CDR3 DNA is TGTGCCTGGACGGGAGGGGACTCCACAGATACGCAGTATTTT. Its protein product is CAWTGGDSTDTQYF. The chain has TRBV30 and TRBJ2-3, with TRBD2 matching 8 bases. Losses at the gene ends were 4 bases for V and 2 bases for J; bases not matched to a gene: 5. Germline V gene sequence: CDR1 GTSNPN, CDR2 SVGIG (reference sequence). The CDR3 has 14 residues.

V and J are TRBV6-1 and TRBJ2-3; 9 nucleotides line up with TRBD1. The germline V gene has CDR1 MNHNS and CDR2 SASEGT. V dropped 10 bases and J dropped 4; count of bases not matched to a gene: 9. This CDR3 has 14 amino acids. For the CDR3, the DNA is TGTGCCACTAAATACAGGGGGCAGGCAGATACGCAGTATTTT. Its translation is CATKYRGQADTQYF.

This CDR3 reads CASSLGGATNEKLFF. CDR3 sequence (DNA): TGTGCCAGCAGTTTAGGGGGAGCAACTAATGAAAAACTGTTTTTT. The rearrangement links TRBV28 to TRBJ1-4; possible D gene TRBD1, 5 bases. Germline-derived CDR1 and CDR2 are MDHEN and SYDVKM. There are 15 residues in the CDR3. Trimming cost V 2 bases and J 0 bases, with 7 bases left between them.

This chain links TRBV20-1 with TRBJ2-1; no firm D call. The CDR3 covers 10 residues. The germline CDR1 and CDR2 sequences are DFQATT and SNEGSKA (reference sequence). The V end was cut by 4 bases, the J end by 8 bases, with 6 bases between. Here the CDR3 DNA reads TGCAGTGCTACCCGCTATGAGCAGTTCTTC. Protein sequence: CSATRYEQFF.

CDR3 bases: TGTGCCAGCAGTTCCTCGACTCGAGAAAAACTGTTTTTT. Translating it yields CASSSSTREKLFF. The chain carries TRBV27 and TRBJ1-4; D not certain. Germline V gene lookup returns CDR1 MNHEY and CDR2 SMNVEV (reference sequence). The CDR3 totals 13 residues. With 4 bases removed from V and 8 bases from J, the gap between germline ends came to 11 bases.

V is TRBV27 and J is TRBJ2-1; 12 bases match TRBD2. This CDR3 region has 15 residues. From germline, CDR1 is MNHEY and CDR2 SMNVEV (reference sequence). The J segment lost 5 bases and the V segment lost 5 bases, leaving 4 bases of the junction unmatched. The CDR3 loop is CASSVTSGRDNEQFF. The CDR3 nucleotides read TGTGCCAGCAGTGTGACTAGCGGGAGAGACAATGAGCAGTTCTTC.

The J gene is TRBJ2-5, the V gene TRBV18; D is tentatively TRBD1 or TRBD2 (5 bases each). V lost 2 bases, J lost 5 bases, and 12 bases lay in between. The CDR3 sequence is 14 residues long. Looked up from germline, CDR1 is KGHSH and CDR2 is LQKENI. DNA of the CDR3: TGTGCCAGCTCACCAGGGGATGGGGGTGAGACCCAGTACTTC. Its translation: CASSPGDGGETQYF.

CDR3 residues: CASSLGGRAGGADTQYF. The CDR3 nucleotides are TGTGCCAGCAGCTTGGGCGGGAGGGCCGGAGGAGCAGATACGCAGTATTTT. The rearrangement uses TRBV5-4 and TRBJ2-3; 9 bases map to TRBD2. Germline loops: CDR1 SGHNT, CDR2 YYREEE (reference sequence). The J segment lost 4 bases and the V segment lost 0 bases, leaving 9 bases of the junction unmatched. The CDR3 covers 17 residues.

This rearrangement joins TRBV7-8 to TRBJ2-2, with D possibly being TRBD2 (5 bases). The CDR3 is 14 amino acids. The germline V gene encodes CDR1 SGHVS and CDR2 FQNEAQ. V was trimmed by 1 base and J by 7 bases, leaving 10 bases between them. The CDR3 protein is CASSLGASNGELFF. In DNA, the CDR3 is TGTGCCAGCAGCTTAGGCGCTAGCAACGGGGAGCTGTTTTTT.

This chain connects TRBV19 to TRBJ2-2; 8 nucleotides agree with TRBD2. Trimming cost V 3 bases and J 1 base; bases outside gene matches: 7. The germline CDR1 and CDR2 sequences are LNHDA and SQIVND (reference sequence). The CDR3 totals 17 residues. CDR3 coding DNA: TGTGCCAGTAGTATCGGCAGCGGGAGAGGGAACACCGGGGAGCTGTTTTTT. It codes for CASSIGSGRGNTGELFF.

This clone was recorded once. The J gene is TRBJ2-2, the V gene TRBV7-9; TRBD1 or TRBD2 may be the D gene (6 bases each). Germline values: CDR1 SEHNR, CDR2 FQNEAQ (reference sequence). This CDR3 comprises 16 residues. Trimming took off 3 bases at V and 5 bases at J, with 16 bases between the two ends. Written as DNA, the CDR3 is TGTGCCAGCAGCTTTCTAGGACAAGGGGGGACCGGGGAGCTGTTTTTT. This gives the protein CASSFLGQGGTGELFF.

The chain employs TRBV5-8 and TRBJ2-5; no firm D call. V was pared by 0 bases and J by 4 bases, with 4 bases between. The CDR3 loop spans 12 amino acids. Per germline, CDR1 SGHTS and CDR2 YDEGEE. CDR3 nucleotides: TGTGCCAGCAGCTTGGATCGAGAGACCCAGTACTTC. Translated, it gives CASSLDRETQYF.

The V call is TRBV30, the J call TRBJ2-3; TRBD1 might be the D (6 bases). CDR1 GTSNPN and CDR2 SVGIG come from the germline V gene (reference sequence). This CDR3 has 13 amino acids. Trimming took off 4 bases at V and 4 bases at J, with 12 bases between the two ends. The CDR3: CAWNDWGPDTQYF. CDR3 DNA sequence: TGTGCCTGGAACGATTGGGGGCCAGATACGCAGTATTTT.

This clone has a single count. The chain joins TRBV2 to TRBJ2-1; D is perhaps TRBD2 (5 bases). With 6 bases removed from V and 4 bases from J, the gap between germline ends came to 13 bases. Germline lookup yields CDR1 SNHLY and CDR2 FYNNEI. The CDR3 runs to 14 residues. CDR3 loop: CASSEDLRYNEQFF. In DNA, the CDR3 is TGTGCCAGCAGCGAGGACTTGCGGTACAATGAGCAGTTCTTC.

The chain employs TRBV7-2 and TRBJ2-2; D is ambiguous. The CDR3 loop spans 13 amino acids. With 5 bases removed from V and 2 bases from J, the gap between germline ends came to 6 bases. Germline V gene lookup returns CDR1 SGHTA and CDR2 FQGNSA. CDR3 nucleotide sequence: TGTGCCAGCAGCAGACCAAACACCGGGGAGCTGTTTTTT. Translating gives CASSRPNTGELFF.

The chain employs TRBV11-2 and TRBJ2-7; tentatively, D is TRBD2 (5 bases). Germline lookup yields CDR1 SGHAT and CDR2 FQNNGV. V lost 6 bases and J 1 base, leaving 13 bases between the germline ends. The CDR3 contains 14 residues. CDR3 sequence reads: CASRRDPQSYEQYF. The CDR3 DNA sequence: TGTGCCAGCAGGAGGGATCCTCAGTCCTACGAGCAGTACTTC.